In its sample, the clone carrying this T cell receptor beta chain was seen once. The data belong to a study of T cell changes during pregnancy in multiple sclerosis. The protocol was immunoSEQ multiplex PCR, while the TCRdb copy is restricted to in-frame clones and leaves out a portion. The repertoire consists of fewer than 40,000 clones, with 90% occurring once and the leading ten covering around 13%. The CDR3 spans 17 residues. Germline loops: CDR1 MNHEY, CDR2 SMNVEV (reference sequence). V dropped 6 bases and J dropped 1 base, with 20 bases sitting between them. This chain connects TRBV27 to TRBJ2-3; TRBD1 might be the D (6 bases). This clonotype was obtained from a female donor with multiple sclerosis, enrolled in a pregnancy study. Material: CD8+ T cells from peripheral blood mononuclear cells, obtained in the first trimester of pregnancy. Here the CDR3 reads CASSLVASGVGTDTQYF. DNA for the CDR3: TGTGCCAGCAGCCTAGTAGCGTCAGGGGTTGGCACAGATACGCAGTATTTT.